This T cell receptor beta chain appears in the sequencing data of a study of CD8 T cells in ankylosing spondylitis. Notes on the study in general: Ankylosing spondylitis blood appeared to carry a characteristic TCR beta motif of several highly homologous variants. Peripheral blood held disease-linked clones only at relatively low frequency, and these were CD8+. Matched ankylosing spondylitis synovial fluid reportedly showed significant enrichment of disease-linked clones.

Libraries of TCR beta came from quantitative 5'-RACE with molecular barcodes. TCRdb used MiXCR to reprocess the 5' RACE reads, holding one entry per CDR3 protein. This table has 350,000 or so distinct CDR3 sequences, around 10% appearing once. The germline V and J ends were trimmed by 7 bases and 0 bases, with 13 bases remaining between them. CDR3 length: 15 residues. Ten or more counts support this clonotype. Antigen unknown. The clonotype comes from a female donor with ankylosing spondylitis or in good health (not recorded which). Sequences were obtained from blood, either unsorted or a sorted T cell fraction (not recorded which). The rearrangement links TRBV12-3 or TRBV12-4 to TRBJ2-4; D is possibly TRBD1 or TRBD2 (5 bases each). The CDR3 is CASTQTGTAKNIQYF. CDR3 DNA sequence: TGTGCCAGCACGCAAACCGGGACAGCCAAAAACATTCAGTACTTC.